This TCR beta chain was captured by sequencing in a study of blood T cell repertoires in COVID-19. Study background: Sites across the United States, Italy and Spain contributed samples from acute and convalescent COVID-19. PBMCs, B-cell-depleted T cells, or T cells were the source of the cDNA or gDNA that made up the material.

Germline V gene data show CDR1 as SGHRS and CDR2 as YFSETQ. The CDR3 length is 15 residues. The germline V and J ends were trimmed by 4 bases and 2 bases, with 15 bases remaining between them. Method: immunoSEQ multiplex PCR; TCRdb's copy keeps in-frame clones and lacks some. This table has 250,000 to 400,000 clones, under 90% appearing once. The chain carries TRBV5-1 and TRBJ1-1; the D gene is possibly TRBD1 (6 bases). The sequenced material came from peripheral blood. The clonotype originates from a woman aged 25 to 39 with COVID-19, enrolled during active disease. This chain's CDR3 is CASSTGQTHNTEAFF. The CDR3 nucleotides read TGCGCCAGCAGCACCGGACAGACCCACAACACTGAAGCTTTCTTT.